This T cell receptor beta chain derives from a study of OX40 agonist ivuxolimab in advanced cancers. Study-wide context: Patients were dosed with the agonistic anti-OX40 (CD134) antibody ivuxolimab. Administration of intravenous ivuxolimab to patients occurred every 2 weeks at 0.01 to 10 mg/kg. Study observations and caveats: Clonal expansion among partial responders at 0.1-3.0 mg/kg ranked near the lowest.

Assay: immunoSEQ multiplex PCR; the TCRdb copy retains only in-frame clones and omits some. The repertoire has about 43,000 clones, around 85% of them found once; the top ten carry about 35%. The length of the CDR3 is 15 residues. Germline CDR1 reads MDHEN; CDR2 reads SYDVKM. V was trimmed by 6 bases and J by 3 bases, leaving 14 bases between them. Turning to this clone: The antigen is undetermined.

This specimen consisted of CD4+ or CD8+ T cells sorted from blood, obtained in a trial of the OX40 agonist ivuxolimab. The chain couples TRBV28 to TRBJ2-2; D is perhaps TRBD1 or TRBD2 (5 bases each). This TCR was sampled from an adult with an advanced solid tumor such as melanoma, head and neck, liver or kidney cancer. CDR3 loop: CASRPAGTYTGELFF. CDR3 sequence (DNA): TGTGCCAGCAGACCCGCCGGGACCTACACCGGGGAGCTGTTTTTT.